A selection of T cell receptor beta chains follows, all from one sample in a study of blood T cell repertoires in COVID-19. The protocol was immunoSEQ multiplex PCR, while the TCRdb copy is restricted to in-frame clones and leaves out a portion. This sample has over 50,000 clones, with around 90% found just once. Sequences were obtained from peripheral blood. These receptors came from a man aged 45-60 years with active COVID-19. The CDR3 runs from the conserved cysteine through the conserved F or W. D genes are given only for firm matches. Expanded clones get a size class; other rows say once, few or many, or leave the size out.

j_gene: TRBJ2-5
d_gene: TRBD1
len: 15
v_gene: TRBV5-1
abundance: NA
CDR3aa: CASSGGQGVAETQYF
CDR3nt: TGCGCCAGCAGCGGAGGACAGGGGGTGGCAGAGACCCAGTACTTC

j_gene: TRBJ2-2
d_gene: TRBD2
len: 15
v_gene: TRBV9
abundance: NA
CDR3aa: CASSVPLAGTGELFF
CDR3nt: TGTGCCAGCAGCGTACCACTAGCGGGCACCGGGGAGCTGTTTTTT

j_gene: TRBJ1-1
d_gene: TRBD1
len: 13
v_gene: TRBV6-2/TRBV6-3
abundance: NA
CDR3aa: CASSQSDRTRAFF
CDR3nt: TGTGCCAGCAGTCAGTCGGACAGGACTCGAGCTTTCTTT

j_gene: TRBJ2-2
d_gene: NA
len: 12
v_gene: TRBV6-5
abundance: NA
CDR3aa: CASSRTSGELFF
CDR3nt: TGTGCCAGCAGTCGGACAAGCGGGGAGCTGTTTTTT

j_gene: TRBJ2-3
d_gene: NA
len: 15
v_gene: TRBV5-1
abundance: once
CDR3aa: CASSLGGTSTDTQYF
CDR3nt: TGCGCCAGCAGCTTAGGCGGGACTAGCACAGATACGCAGTATTTT

j_gene: TRBJ2-3
d_gene: NA
len: 14
v_gene: TRBV6-5
abundance: NA
CDR3aa: CASSYVGGPDTQYF
CDR3nt: TGTGCCAGCAGTTACGTCGGGGGGCCAGATACGCAGTATTTT

j_gene: TRBJ2-1
d_gene: NA
len: 14
v_gene: TRBV5-4
abundance: NA
CDR3aa: CASSLDQIPQFQFF
CDR3nt: TGTGCCAGCAGCTTGGACCAGATCCCTCAATTCCAGTTCTTC

j_gene: TRBJ2-2
d_gene: TRBD1
len: 16
v_gene: TRBV5-1
abundance: NA
CDR3aa: CASSLSAMTGTGELFF
CDR3nt: TGCGCCAGCAGCCTTTCAGCCATGACAGGGACCGGGGAGCTGTTTTTT

j_gene: TRBJ2-5
d_gene: NA
len: 15
v_gene: TRBV7-9
abundance: NA
CDR3aa: CASSLGIADQETQYF
CDR3nt: TGTGCCAGCAGCTTAGGGATAGCGGACCAAGAGACCCAGTACTTC

j_gene: TRBJ2-3
d_gene: TRBD2
len: 17
v_gene: TRBV18
abundance: NA
CDR3aa: CASSPSTSGLTRDTQYF
CDR3nt: TGTGCCAGCTCACCTTCGACTAGCGGTCTGACTCGAGATACGCAGTATTTT